What follows are 13 T cell receptor beta chains derived from one specimen sequenced in a study of T cell responses to AZD1222 COVID-19 vaccine. Data came from immunoSEQ multiplex PCR; TCRdb stores just in-frame clones and leaves some out. The sample consists of about 130,000 clones, about 91% of them appearing once. The sequencing used peripheral blood, collected on day 0 of AZD1222 vaccination. The receptors were gathered from an adult in good health.

Only a few counts were recorded for this clone. This sequence joins TRBV19 and TRBJ2-1; perhaps D is TRBD1 or TRBD2 (6 bases each). The CDR3 consists of 16 residues. Trimming left V 3 bases short and J 7 bases short, with 19 bases between. The germline V gene encodes CDR1 LNHDA and CDR2 SQIVND (reference sequence). The CDR3 loop is CASSIGNWRGDNEQFF. CDR3 coding DNA: TGTGCCAGTAGTATTGGGAACTGGAGGGGGGATAATGAGCAGTTCTTC.

The chain couples TRBV9 to TRBJ1-1, with D uncertain. Germline lookup yields CDR1 SGDLS and CDR2 YYNGEE. Trimming shortened V by 0 bases and J by 2 bases, and 8 bases separated the two germline ends. CDR3 length: 14 amino acids. CDR3 amino acids: CASSVVGSNTEAFF. The CDR3 nucleotides are TGTGCCAGCAGCGTAGTTGGGTCTAACACTGAAGCTTTCTTT.

V is TRBV3-1 (or the pseudogene TRBV3-2) and J is TRBJ2-7; D assignment may be TRBD1 or TRBD2 (6 bases each). Trimming left V 0 bases short and J 1 base short, with 13 bases between. The CDR3 is 16 amino acids. Germline CDR1 and CDR2: LGHDT and YNNKEL (reference sequence). The CDR3 protein is CASSQETGAKSYEQYF. The CDR3 DNA follows: TGTGCCAGCAGCCAAGAAACGGGGGCTAAGTCCTACGAGCAGTACTTC.

The V and J genes are TRBV7-2 and TRBJ1-1, with D perhaps TRBD1 (6 bases). Germline V gene data show CDR1 as SGHTA and CDR2 as FQGNSA. The CDR3 has 14 residues. With 5 bases removed from V and 3 bases from J, the gap between germline ends came to 13 bases. DNA of the CDR3: TGTGCCAGCAGCCAACAGGGAAGGGACACTGAAGCTTTCTTT. Encoded protein: CASSQQGRDTEAFF.

V usage is TRBV19 and J usage is TRBJ2-1; 14 nucleotides align to TRBD2. Trimming removed 0 bases from V and 6 bases from J; junction bases left unmatched: 7. This CDR3 is built from 18 residues. Germline CDR1 is LNHDA and CDR2 is SQIVND (reference sequence). CDR3 bases: TGTGCCAGTAGTATAGAGGGACTAGCGGGAGCGGGGCTCAATGAGCAGTTCTTC. Encoded protein: CASSIEGLAGAGLNEQFF.

This clone was seen a single time. The chain couples TRBV5-6 to TRBJ1-5, with D uncertain. CDR3 length: 15 residues. Trimming stripped 4 bases from V and 4 bases from J, with 15 bases between. The germline V gene encodes CDR1 SGHDT and CDR2 YYEEEE. The CDR3: CASSPGGNPNQPQHF. CDR3 DNA sequence: TGTGCCAGCAGCCCCGGAGGAAATCCGAATCAGCCCCAGCATTTT. Together with reference TRBV5-6 and TRBJ1-5, the CDR3 gives the full variable domain: DAGVTQSPTHLIKTRGQQVTLRCSPKSGHDTVSWYQQALGQGPQFIFQYYEEEERQRGNFPDRFSGHQFPNYSSELNVNALLLGDSALYLCASSPGGNPNQPQHFGDGTRLSIL.

Concerning this clone: The sample has other DNA sequences that encode this CDR3 too. The chain has TRBV30 and TRBJ1-1, with D unresolved. There are 13 residues in the CDR3. The germline V and J ends were trimmed by 0 bases and 1 base, with 6 bases remaining between them. Germline CDR1 reads GTSNPN; CDR2 reads SVGIG (reference sequence). The CDR3 region is CAWSVIRNTEAFF. The CDR3 bases are TGTGCCTGGAGTGTAATTCGGAACACTGAAGCTTTCTTT. Variable domain in full (rest from reference TRBV30 and TRBJ1-1): SQTIHQWPATLVQPVGSPLSLECTVEGTSNPNLYWYRQAAGRGLQLLFYSVGIGQISSEVPQNLSASRPQDRQFILSSKKLLLSDSGFYLCAWSVIRNTEAFFGQGTRLTVV.

The V and J genes are TRBV5-1 and TRBJ2-1; D might be TRBD1 (5 bases). Germline-derived CDR1 and CDR2 are SGHRS and YFSETQ. V shed 0 bases and J shed 9 bases, with 13 bases lying between them. The length of the CDR3 is 14 residues. CDR3 in DNA: TGCGCCAGCAGCTTGGCTGGGGCCGCAGGTGAGCAGTTCTTC. This codes for CASSLAGAAGEQFF.

This clone was picked up one time. The chain joins TRBV5-1 to TRBJ1-4, with D possibly being TRBD1 (6 bases). The CDR3 totals 15 residues. Germline-derived CDR1 and CDR2 are SGHRS and YFSETQ. V lost 4 bases to trimming and J lost 8 bases, with 18 bases between them. This CDR3 is CASSPISPGAEKLFF. The CDR3, as DNA: TGCGCCAGCAGCCCCATTAGCCCGGGGGCGGAAAAACTGTTTTTT.

The chain combines TRBV4-1 with TRBJ2-1, with TRBD1 identical over 7 bases. The CDR3 covers 15 residues. Germline CDR1 is MGHRA and CDR2 is YSYEKL. V was clipped by 3 bases and J by 6 bases; unmatched bases: 8. The CDR3 is CASSHASGQSNEQFF. The CDR3 region has the DNA TGCGCCAGCAGCCACGCCTCGGGACAGTCCAATGAGCAGTTCTTC.

The chain links TRBV21-1 to TRBJ2-4; the table's D gene call, TRBD1, was not cross checked with the DNA. TRBV21-1 is annotated as a pseudogene. CDR3 length: 16 amino acids. This CDR3 is CASSNGQTGTKNIQYF. As DNA, the CDR3 is TGTGCCAGCAGCAACGGCCAGACAGGGACCAAAAACATTCAGTACTTC.

The rearrangement uses TRBV27 and TRBJ2-4; D may be TRBD1 or TRBD2 (5 bases each). The germline V and J ends were trimmed by 6 bases and 0 bases, with 12 bases remaining between them. The CDR3 is made up of 15 amino acids. Looked up from germline, CDR1 is MNHEY and CDR2 is SMNVEV (reference sequence). The CDR3 region is CASRISGTAKNIQYF. The CDR3 DNA reads as TGTGCCAGCAGGATCTCCGGGACAGCCAAAAACATTCAGTACTTC.

V is TRBV7-2 and J is TRBJ2-5; 15 bases match TRBD2. CDR3 length equals 16 residues. V gave up 4 bases and J gave up 4 bases; unmatched junction bases: 4. The germline V gene encodes CDR1 SGHTA and CDR2 FQGNSA. The CDR3 DNA reads TGTGCCAGCAGCTCTCCGGGACTAGCGGGAGGAGAGACCCAGTACTTC. It specifies CASSSPGLAGGETQYF.